The 13 T cell receptor beta chains presented below share a single source sample, sequenced in a study of CD8 T cells in acute hepatitis C reinfection. Sequencing was performed with immunoSEQ multiplex PCR; in TCRdb, only in-frame clones are kept and a portion is missing. Of over 30,000 clones in the sample, approximately 83% were seen once. Time point noted: naive CD8 control sorted from an acute-time-point sample. Material for sequencing was naive CD8+ T cells from PBMCs. These receptors all stem from a young woman who spontaneously cleared hepatitis C infection.

The V gene is TRBV2, the J gene TRBJ2-7; 13 bases fit TRBD2. V lost 6 bases and J lost 6; bases outside the gene matches: 8. CDR1 SNHLY and CDR2 FYNNEI come from the germline V gene. This CDR3 is built from 15 residues. The CDR3 sequence: CASSRTSGRHGEQYF. CDR3 coding DNA: TGTGCCAGCAGCAGGACTAGCGGGAGACATGGCGAGCAGTACTTC.

This chain joins TRBV5-5 and TRBJ1-3; tentative D call: TRBD1 (6 bases). Germline V gives CDR1 SGHKS, CDR2 YYEKEE (reference sequence). V was shortened by 1 base and J by 2 bases, with 16 bases between the two germline ends. The CDR3 is made up of 17 amino acids. In DNA form, the CDR3 reads TGTGCCAGCAGCTTGTGGGGGGGCCAAGGGGCTGGAAACACCATATATTTT. Translating gives CASSLWGGQGAGNTIYF.

The rearrangement joins TRBV7-9 to TRBJ1-1; a weak D match, TRBD1 (6 bases). The CDR3 contains 15 residues. Trimming shortened V by 2 bases and J by 7 bases, and 17 bases separated the two germline ends. The V gene's germline CDR1 is SEHNR and CDR2 FQNEAQ (reference sequence). In DNA form, the CDR3 reads TGTGCCAGCAGCTTAATACAGAGCCGGGACATTGAAGCTTTCTTT. Residues: CASSLIQSRDIEAFF.

The J gene is TRBJ2-1, the V gene TRBV9, with D possibly matching TRBD2 (6 bases). This CDR3 comprises 16 residues. Trimming cost V 4 bases and J 0 bases, with 14 bases left between them. Germline lookup yields CDR1 SGDLS and CDR2 YYNGEE. CDR3 sequence reads: CASSPQDGSSYNEQFF. The CDR3 nucleotides read TGTGCCAGCAGCCCTCAAGACGGGAGCTCCTACAATGAGCAGTTCTTC.

The rearrangement joins TRBV11-2 to TRBJ1-4; D is uncertain. CDR3 length: 16 residues. In germline, CDR1 is SGHAT, CDR2 FQNNGV. V lost 4 bases, J lost 1 base, and 13 bases lay in between. The CDR3 here is CASSSSPSITNEKLFF. The CDR3 nucleotides read TGTGCCAGCAGCTCCTCCCCATCTATAACTAATGAAAAACTGTTTTTT. Full variable domain (remainder filled in from reference TRBV11-2 and TRBJ1-4): EAGVAQSPRYKIIEKRQSVAFWCNPISGHATLYWYQQILGQGPKLLIQFQNNGVVDDSQLPKDRFSAERLKGVDSTLKIQPAKLEDSAVYLCASSSSPSITNEKLFFGSGTQLSVL.

This chain connects TRBV4-2 to TRBJ2-7; 8 bases line up with TRBD2. The germline CDR1 and CDR2 sequences are LGHNA and YNFKEQ. CDR3 size: 15 residues. V lost 4 bases and J lost 5; bases outside the gene matches: 10. The CDR3, as DNA: TGTGCCAGCAGCCTGGGACTAGATCCCCCCAACGAGCAGTACTTC. It encodes CASSLGLDPPNEQYF.

The V call is TRBV14, the J call TRBJ1-1; D is ambiguous. The germline V gene encodes CDR1 SGHDN and CDR2 FVKESK. V was trimmed by 1 base and J by 0 bases, leaving 9 bases between them. This CDR3 is built from 15 residues. CDR3: CASSQGLGLNTEAFF. CDR3 nucleotide sequence: TGTGCCAGCAGCCAAGGTTTAGGGTTGAACACTGAAGCTTTCTTT.

The chain has TRBV21-1 and TRBJ2-2; TRBD2, the table's D call, lacks a check against the DNA. TRBV21-1 is marked as a pseudogene. CDR3 size: 15 residues. In DNA form, the CDR3 reads TGTGCCAGCAGCATCGGGGTCGCCAGGCCCCGGGAGCTGTTTTTT. It is translated as CASSIGVARPRELFF.

The chain uses TRBV7-9 and TRBJ2-3, with 8 bases matching TRBD1. CDR3 length equals 16 residues. With 1 base clipped from V and 2 bases from J, the junction kept 5 bases outside the gene matches. CDR1 is SEHNR and CDR2 is FQNEAQ in the germline V gene (reference sequence). The CDR3 reads CASSLGPGGPTDTQYF. The CDR3 coding sequence is TGTGCCAGCAGCTTAGGTCCAGGGGGCCCCACAGATACGCAGTATTTT. Filled out from reference TRBV7-9 and TRBJ2-3, the complete variable domain reads DTGVSQNPRHKITKRGQNVTFRCDPISEHNRLYWYRQTLGQGPEFLTYFQNEAQLEKSRLLSDRFSAERPKGSFSTLEIQRTEQGDSAMYLCASSLGPGGPTDTQYFGPGTRLTVL.

The gene calls are TRBV10-3 and TRBJ2-5; no definite D call. CDR1 and CDR2 from the germline V gene are ENHRY and SYGVKD. The CDR3 is 11 amino acids. Trimming pared 5 bases from V and 3 bases from J, leaving 4 bases between. CDR3 sequence reads: CAISSEETQYF. For the CDR3, the DNA is TGTGCCATCAGTAGCGAAGAGACCCAGTACTTC.

The J gene is TRBJ2-5, the V gene TRBV5-4, with D possibly being TRBD1 or TRBD2 (5 bases each). The CDR3 totals 14 residues. V lost 2 bases, J lost 5 bases, and 13 bases lay in between. Germline CDR1 and CDR2: SGHNT and YYREEE (reference sequence). In nucleotides, the CDR3 is TGTGCCAGCAGCTTAGTAGGGGACGGGGAGACCCAGTACTTC. It is translated as CASSLVGDGETQYF.

This clone was picked up one time. The rearrangement uses TRBV29-1 and TRBJ2-2; 10 bases agree with TRBD2. V shed 2 bases, J shed 3 bases, and the junction held 6 bases outside the gene matches. The CDR3 extends over 16 amino acids. CDR1 and CDR2 from the germline V gene are SQVTM and ANQGSEA. CDR3: CSVESSSGGYTGELFF. CDR3 bases: TGCAGCGTTGAATCGTCTAGCGGGGGTTACACCGGGGAGCTGTTTTTT.

This chain connects TRBV4-2 to TRBJ2-1; D is unclear. The V gene's germline CDR1 is LGHNA and CDR2 YNFKEQ. V lost 2 bases, J lost 8 bases, and 16 bases lay in between. This CDR3 has 15 residues. The CDR3, as DNA: TGTGCCAGCAGCCAACTTGTAGACCAGGCTGATGAGCAGTTCTTC. It translates to CASSQLVDQADEQFF.